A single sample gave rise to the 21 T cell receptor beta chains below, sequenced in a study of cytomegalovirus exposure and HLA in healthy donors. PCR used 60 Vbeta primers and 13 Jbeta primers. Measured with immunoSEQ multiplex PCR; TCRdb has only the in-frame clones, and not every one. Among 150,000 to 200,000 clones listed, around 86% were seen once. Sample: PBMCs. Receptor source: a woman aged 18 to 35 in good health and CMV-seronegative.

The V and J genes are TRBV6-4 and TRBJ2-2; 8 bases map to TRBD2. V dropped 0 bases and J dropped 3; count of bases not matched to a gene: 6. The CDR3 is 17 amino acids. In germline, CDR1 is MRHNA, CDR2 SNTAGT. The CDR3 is CASSDSGRSGDTGELFF. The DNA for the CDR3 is TGTGCCAGCAGTGACTCGGGTCGTAGCGGGGACACCGGGGAGCTGTTTTTT.

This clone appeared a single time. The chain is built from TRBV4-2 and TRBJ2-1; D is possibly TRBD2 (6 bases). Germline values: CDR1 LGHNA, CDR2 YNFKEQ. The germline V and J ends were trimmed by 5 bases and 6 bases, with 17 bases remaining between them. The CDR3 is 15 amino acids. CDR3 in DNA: TGTGCCAGCAGCGGAGGGGCTAGCGAGAGCAATGAGCAGTTCTTC. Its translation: CASSGGASESNEQFF.

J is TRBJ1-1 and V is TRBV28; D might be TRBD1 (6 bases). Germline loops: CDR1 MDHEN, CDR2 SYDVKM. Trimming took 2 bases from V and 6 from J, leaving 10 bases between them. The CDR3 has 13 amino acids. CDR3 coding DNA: TGTGCCAGCAGTTTAAGGGGGTGGGCTGAAGCTTTCTTT. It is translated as CASSLRGWAEAFF.

The CDR3: CASSLGGLAGADTQYF. CDR3 sequence (DNA): TGTGCCAGCAGCTTAGGGGGACTAGCGGGAGCTGATACGCAGTATTTT. The rearrangement joins TRBV7-2 to TRBJ2-3; 14 bases map to TRBD2. There are 16 residues in the CDR3. The ends lost 1 base at V and 6 bases at J; junction bases unmatched: 3. CDR1 and CDR2 (germline): SGHTA, FQGNSA.

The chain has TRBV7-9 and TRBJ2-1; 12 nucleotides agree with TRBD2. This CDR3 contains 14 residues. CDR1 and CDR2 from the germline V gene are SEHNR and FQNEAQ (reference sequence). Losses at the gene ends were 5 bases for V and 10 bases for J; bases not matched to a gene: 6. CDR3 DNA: TGTGCCAGCAGCCTGGGACTAGCGGGCCAGGAGCAGTTCTTC. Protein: CASSLGLAGQEQFF.

This CDR3 is CASSLLDSSNQPQHF. CDR3 bases: TGTGCCAGCAGCTTACTGGACAGCTCAAATCAGCCCCAGCATTTT. The chain couples TRBV7-9 to TRBJ1-5; the D gene is possibly TRBD1 (6 bases). Trimming pared 2 bases from V and 4 bases from J, leaving 12 bases between. CDR3 length equals 15 residues. Germline V gene lookup returns CDR1 SEHNR and CDR2 FQNEAQ (reference sequence).

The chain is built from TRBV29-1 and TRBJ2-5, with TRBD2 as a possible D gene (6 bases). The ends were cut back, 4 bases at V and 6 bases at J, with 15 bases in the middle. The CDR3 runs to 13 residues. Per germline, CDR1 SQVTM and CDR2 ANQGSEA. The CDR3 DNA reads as TGCAGCGTTGTAGGTCGGGGGTGGAAGACCCAGTACTTC. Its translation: CSVVGRGWKTQYF.

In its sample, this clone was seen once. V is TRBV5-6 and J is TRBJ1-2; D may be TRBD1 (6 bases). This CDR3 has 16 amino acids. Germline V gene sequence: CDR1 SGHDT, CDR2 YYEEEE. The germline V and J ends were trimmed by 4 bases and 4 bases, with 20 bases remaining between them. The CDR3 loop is CASSPRPGGGIYGYTF. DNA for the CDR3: TGTGCCAGCAGCCCCCGACCGGGAGGGGGGATCTATGGCTACACCTTC. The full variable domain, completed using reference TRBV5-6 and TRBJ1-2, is DAGVTQSPTHLIKTRGQQVTLRCSPKSGHDTVSWYQQALGQGPQFIFQYYEEEERQRGNFPDRFSGHQFPNYSSELNVNALLLGDSALYLCASSPRPGGGIYGYTFGSGTRLTVV.

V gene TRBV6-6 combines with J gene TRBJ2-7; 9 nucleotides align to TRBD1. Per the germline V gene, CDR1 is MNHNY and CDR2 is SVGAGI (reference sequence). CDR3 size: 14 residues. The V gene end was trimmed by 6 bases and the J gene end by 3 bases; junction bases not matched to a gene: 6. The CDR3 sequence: CASSSTGGNYEQYF. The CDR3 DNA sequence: TGTGCCAGCAGCTCGACAGGGGGGAACTACGAGCAGTACTTC.

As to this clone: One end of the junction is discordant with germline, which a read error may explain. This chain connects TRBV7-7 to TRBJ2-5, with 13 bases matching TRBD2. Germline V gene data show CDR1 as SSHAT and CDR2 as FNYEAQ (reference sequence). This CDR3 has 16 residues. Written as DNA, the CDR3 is TGTGCTAGCAGCCCACTAGCGGGAGGGCGGAGGGAGACCCAGTACTTC. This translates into CASSPLAGGRRETQYF.

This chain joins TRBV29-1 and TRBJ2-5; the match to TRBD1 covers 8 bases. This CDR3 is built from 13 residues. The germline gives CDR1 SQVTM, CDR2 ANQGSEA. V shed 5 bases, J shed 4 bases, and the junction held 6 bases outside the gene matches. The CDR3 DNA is TGCAGCGTTCAGGGGGCGACGGGAGAGACCCAGTACTTC. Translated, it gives CSVQGATGETQYF.

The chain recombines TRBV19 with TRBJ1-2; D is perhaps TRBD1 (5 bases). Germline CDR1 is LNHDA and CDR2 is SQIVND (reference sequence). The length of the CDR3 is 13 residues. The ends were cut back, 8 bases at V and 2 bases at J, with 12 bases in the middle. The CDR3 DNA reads TGTGCCAGTTGCGATCAGGGAAACTATGGCTACACCTTC. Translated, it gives CASCDQGNYGYTF.

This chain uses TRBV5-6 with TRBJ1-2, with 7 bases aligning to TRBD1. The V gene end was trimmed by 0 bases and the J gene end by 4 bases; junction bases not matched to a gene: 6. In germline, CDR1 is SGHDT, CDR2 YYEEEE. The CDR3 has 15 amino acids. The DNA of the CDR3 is TGTGCCAGCAGCTTGGGGTACGGGACAGCCTATGGCTACACCTTC. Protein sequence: CASSLGYGTAYGYTF.

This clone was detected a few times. The CDR3 loop is CASSSGGSYEQYF. As DNA, the CDR3 is TGTGCCAGCAGTTCAGGGGGCAGTTACGAGCAGTACTTC. V gene TRBV28 combines with J gene TRBJ2-7, with TRBD1 matching 8 bases. With V trimmed by 4 bases and J by 4 bases, 3 bases remained unmatched. CDR1 and CDR2 from the germline V gene are MDHEN and SYDVKM. The CDR3 length is 13 residues.

CDR3 coding DNA: TGTGCCAGCAGTTACAGGGGTCTCGAGCAGTACTTC. As protein: CASSYRGLEQYF. V is TRBV6-5 and J is TRBJ2-5, with a tentative D call TRBD1 (5 bases). TRBJ2-7 explains the end of the DNA better; the J call may be wrong. Germline V lookup: CDR1 MNHEY, CDR2 SVGAGI. CDR3 length equals 12 residues.

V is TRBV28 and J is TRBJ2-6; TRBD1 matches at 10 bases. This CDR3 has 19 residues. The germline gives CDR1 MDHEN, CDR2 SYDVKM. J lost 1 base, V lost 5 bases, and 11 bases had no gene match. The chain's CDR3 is CASSHPRDRGPSGANVLTF. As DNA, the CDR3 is TGTGCCAGCAGTCACCCGCGGGACAGGGGACCATCTGGGGCCAACGTCCTGACTTTC.

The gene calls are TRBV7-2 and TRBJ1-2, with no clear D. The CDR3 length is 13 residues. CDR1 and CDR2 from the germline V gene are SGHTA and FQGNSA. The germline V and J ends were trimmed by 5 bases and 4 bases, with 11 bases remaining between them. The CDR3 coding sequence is TGTGCCAGCAGCCCTTCTCAGGTCTATGGCTACACCTTC. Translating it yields CASSPSQVYGYTF.

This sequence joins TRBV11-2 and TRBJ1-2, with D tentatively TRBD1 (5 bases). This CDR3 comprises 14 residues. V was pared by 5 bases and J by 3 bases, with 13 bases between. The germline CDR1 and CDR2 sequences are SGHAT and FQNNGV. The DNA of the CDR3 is TGTGCCAGCAGCCTGGGAGGGGTGTACTATGGCTACACCTTC. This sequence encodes CASSLGGVYYGYTF.

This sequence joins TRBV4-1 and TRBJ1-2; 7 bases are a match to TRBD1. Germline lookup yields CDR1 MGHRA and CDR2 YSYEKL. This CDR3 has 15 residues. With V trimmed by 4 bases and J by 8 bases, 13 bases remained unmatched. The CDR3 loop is CASSPKRGGWEGYTF. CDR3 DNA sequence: TGCGCCAGCAGCCCAAAGAGAGGGGGCTGGGAAGGCTACACCTTC.

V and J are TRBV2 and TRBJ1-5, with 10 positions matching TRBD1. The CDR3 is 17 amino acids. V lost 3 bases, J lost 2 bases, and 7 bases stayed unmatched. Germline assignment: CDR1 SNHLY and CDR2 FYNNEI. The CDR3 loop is CASSETGGALGNQPQHF. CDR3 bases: TGTGCCAGCAGTGAGACAGGGGGCGCTTTGGGCAATCAGCCCCAGCATTTT.

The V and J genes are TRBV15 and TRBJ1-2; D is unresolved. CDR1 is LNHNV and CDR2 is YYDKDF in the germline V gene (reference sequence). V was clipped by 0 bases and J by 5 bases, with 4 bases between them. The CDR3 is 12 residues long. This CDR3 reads CATSRDRYGYTF. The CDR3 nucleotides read TGTGCCACCAGCAGAGATCGGTATGGCTACACCTTC.